This is a list of T cell receptor beta chains from one sample in a study of CD8 T cells in Susac syndrome. TCRdb reprocessed the immunoSEQ multiplex PCR reads with MiXCR, giving one entry per CDR3 protein. The sample has about 300,000 distinct CDR3 sequences; around 89% are singletons. Sequenced material: CD8+ T cells from PBMCs. The receptors derive from a human donor with multiple sclerosis. The CDR3 runs from the conserved cysteine through the conserved F or W. Clone sizes are given selectively: once, few, many, or a class where the clone is expanded.

J: TRBJ2-5
V: TRBV20-1
size: -
CDR3: CSARSATGEFETQYF

J: TRBJ1-3
V: TRBV29-1
size: -
CDR3: CSVETYDTSGNTIYF

J: TRBJ2-1
V: TRBV20-1
size: -
CDR3: CSAYIRDSSYNEQFF

J: TRBJ1-4
V: TRBV7-8
size: -
CDR3: CASSTRVGRGKLFF

J: TRBJ1-1
V: TRBV16
size: -
CDR3: CASSQSLGDEAFF

J: TRBJ1-2
V: TRBV11-2
size: -
CDR3: CASSLDPSYGYTF

J: TRBJ2-5
V: TRBV12-3/TRBV12-4
size: -
CDR3: CASRGLSPETQYF

J: TRBJ2-1
V: TRBV7-9
size: -
CDR3: CASSTTTGYHNEQFF

J: TRBJ2-2
V: TRBV27
size: -
CDR3: CASRPYRGHIGELFF

J: TRBJ2-2
V: TRBV29-1
size: -
CDR3: CSVVPSNTGELFF

J: TRBJ2-2
V: TRBV20-1
size: -
CDR3: CSASSGATGELFF

J: TRBJ2-7
V: TRBV12-3/TRBV12-4
size: -
CDR3: CASRHTSGSAYEQYF

J: TRBJ2-4
V: TRBV20-1
size: -
CDR3: CSARQGENIQYF

J: TRBJ2-3
V: TRBV12-3/TRBV12-4
size: -
CDR3: CASSFAFSTDTQYF

J: TRBJ1-5
V: TRBV4-1
size: few
CDR3: CASSQGGENQPQHF

J: TRBJ2-1
V: TRBV28
size: -
CDR3: CASTTPVRYFEQFF

J: TRBJ2-3
V: TRBV30
size: -
CDR3: CAWSLILGQASTDTQYF

J: TRBJ1-1
V: TRBV11-3
size: -
CDR3: CASSLDPGSTEAFF

J: TRBJ2-7
V: TRBV7-9
size: -
CDR3: CASLTGSSYEQYF

J: TRBJ1-1
V: TRBV9
size: -
CDR3: CASSVEGTEAFF

J: TRBJ1-5
V: TRBV28
size: -
CDR3: CASSLNPGRGFNQPQHF

J: TRBJ1-2
V: TRBV18
size: -
CDR3: CATTDTPNYGYTF

J: TRBJ2-7
V: TRBV5-5
size: few
CDR3: CASSLAPTYEQYF

J: TRBJ2-7
V: TRBV7-9
size: -
CDR3: CASSLAPGQGSYEQYF

J: TRBJ2-1
V: TRBV7-8
size: -
CDR3: CASSFEGQGTGNEQFF

J: TRBJ2-1
V: TRBV5-4
size: -
CDR3: CASSLNGGESEQFF

J: TRBJ2-7
V: TRBV5-1
size: -
CDR3: CASSPAGTEYYEQYF

J: TRBJ2-3
V: TRBV9
size: once
CDR3: CASSVRPNTDTQYF

J: TRBJ2-7
V: TRBV20-1
size: -
CDR3: CSAIGTGSGRTFSYEQYF

J: TRBJ2-7
V: TRBV11-2
size: -
CDR3: CASSFVLGYEQYF

J: TRBJ2-1
V: TRBV7-2
size: once
CDR3: CASSLVRELTYNEQFF

J: TRBJ2-7
V: TRBV18
size: -
CDR3: CASSTQSREQYF

J: TRBJ2-6
V: TRBV4-2
size: -
CDR3: CASSQSRGGGSGANVLTF

J: TRBJ1-6
V: TRBV10-1
size: -
CDR3: CASSEPGQNSPLHF

J: TRBJ2-7
V: TRBV4-1
size: -
CDR3: CASSQPSGYEQYF

J: TRBJ2-7
V: TRBV4-3
size: once
CDR3: CASSQETGGTYEQYF

J: TRBJ2-3
V: TRBV6-5
size: -
CDR3: CASSYPRADTQYF

J: TRBJ2-1
V: TRBV20-1
size: -
CDR3: CSARATSHNEQFF

J: TRBJ1-4
V: TRBV13
size: -
CDR3: CASSLRRGGVQEKLFF

J: TRBJ2-7
V: TRBV27
size: -
CDR3: CASSWVPFDEQYF

J: TRBJ1-2
V: TRBV5-1
size: once
CDR3: CASSPEVVSNYGYTF

J: TRBJ2-2
V: TRBV7-9
size: -
CDR3: CASSRWNGELFF

J: TRBJ2-2
V: TRBV19
size: -
CDR3: CASSIPGRTANTGELFF

J: TRBJ1-1
V: TRBV7-9
size: -
CDR3: CASSLETEAFF

J: TRBJ1-1
V: TRBV27
size: -
CDR3: CASSLFGDTEAFF

J: TRBJ2-7
V: TRBV20-1
size: -
CDR3: CSARDPEMHRASYEQYF

J: TRBJ2-5
V: TRBV4-1
size: -
CDR3: CASSQFGTGQETQYF

J: TRBJ2-7
V: TRBV27
size: few
CDR3: CASSPFPIAEQYF

J: TRBJ2-7
V: TRBV15
size: -
CDR3: CATSLPEAYEQYF